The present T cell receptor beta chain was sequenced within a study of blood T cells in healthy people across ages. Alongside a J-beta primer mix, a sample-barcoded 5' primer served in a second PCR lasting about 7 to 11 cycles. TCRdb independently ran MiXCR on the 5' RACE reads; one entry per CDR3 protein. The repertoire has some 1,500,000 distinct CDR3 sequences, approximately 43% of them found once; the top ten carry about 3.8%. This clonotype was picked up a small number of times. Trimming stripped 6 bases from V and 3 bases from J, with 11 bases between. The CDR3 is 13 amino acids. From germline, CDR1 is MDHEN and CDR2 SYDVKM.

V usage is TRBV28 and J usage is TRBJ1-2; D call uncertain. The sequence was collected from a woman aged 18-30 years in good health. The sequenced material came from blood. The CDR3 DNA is TGTGCCAGCAGCACTGGACTGTACTATGGCTACACCTTC. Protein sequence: CASSTGLYYGYTF.